This TCR beta chain was recorded in a study of T cells in localized non-small cell lung cancer. General study points: Heterogeneity remains possible because sequencing was limited to only one tumor region.

Concerning this clone: Antigen specificity is unknown.

Some clones are missing from TCRdb's copy, which holds only in-frame ones; the method was immunoSEQ multiplex PCR. The sample has about 28,000 clones, 87% seen once. CDR3 length equals 14 residues. The V gene's germline CDR1 is WNHNN and CDR2 SYGVQD (reference sequence). V lost 0 bases to trimming and J lost 7 bases, with 13 bases between them. The J gene is TRBJ2-7, the V gene TRBV10-1, with D hard to call. The TCR originated in a male donor aged 60 or over with stage I lung adenocarcinoma. Sequencing used peripheral blood, obtained before any cancer treatment. The CDR3 DNA is TGCGCCAGCAGTGAGTCTACTTCTTTGGGGGAGCAGTACTTC. Translated, it gives CASSESTSLGEQYF.